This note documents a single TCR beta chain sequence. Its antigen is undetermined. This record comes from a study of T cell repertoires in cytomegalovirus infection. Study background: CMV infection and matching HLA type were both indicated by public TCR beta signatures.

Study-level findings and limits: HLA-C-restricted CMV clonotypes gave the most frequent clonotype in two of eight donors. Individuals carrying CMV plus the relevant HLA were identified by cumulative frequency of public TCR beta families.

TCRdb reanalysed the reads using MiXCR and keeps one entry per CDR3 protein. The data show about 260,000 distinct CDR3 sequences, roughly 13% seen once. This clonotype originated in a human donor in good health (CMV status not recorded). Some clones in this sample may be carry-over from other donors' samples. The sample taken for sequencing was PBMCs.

The CDR3 region is CAISEVSGANTGELFF. The DNA for the CDR3 is TGTGCCATCAGTGAGGTCTCCGGGGCGAACACCGGGGAGCTGTTTTTT. The V call is TRBV10-3, the J call TRBJ2-2, with a weak D call TRBD2 (5 bases). CDR1 is ENHRY and CDR2 is SYGVKD in the germline V gene. CDR3 length equals 16 residues. V lost 2 bases to trimming and J lost 0 bases, with 10 bases between them.